These 6 T cell receptor beta chains share one sample of origin, sequenced in a study of cytomegalovirus exposure and HLA in healthy donors. The PCR ran on 60 Vbeta and 13 Jbeta primers. Data came from immunoSEQ multiplex PCR; TCRdb stores just in-frame clones and leaves some out. The repertoire holds 100,000 to 150,000 clones, with approximately 80% as singletons. Sample: PBMCs. All receptors come from a male donor in good health and CMV-seropositive.

The chain's CDR3 is CASSLLSIAGNTGELFF. The CDR3 DNA is TGTGCCAGCAGCTTATTGAGTATAGCGGGGAACACCGGGGAGCTGTTTTTT. The chain recombines TRBV7-8 with TRBJ2-2, with TRBD2 identical over 7 bases. The CDR3 has 17 residues. V dropped 2 bases and J dropped 1; count of bases not matched to a gene: 7. Germline CDR1 is SGHVS and CDR2 is FQNEAQ. The full variable domain, its missing parts supplied by reference TRBV7-8 and TRBJ2-2, is GAGVSQSPRYKVAKRGQDVALRCDPISGHVSLFWYQQALGQGPEFLTYFQNEAQLDKSGLPSDRFFAERPEGSVSTLKIQRTQQEDSAVYLCASSLLSIAGNTGELFFGEGSRLTVL.

The rearrangement uses TRBV29-1 and TRBJ1-1; D might be TRBD1 (6 bases). V was trimmed by 5 bases and J by 4 bases, leaving 17 bases between them. Germline values: CDR1 SQVTM, CDR2 ANQGSEA. The CDR3 is 14 amino acids. The CDR3 bases are TGCAGCGTTAACCCCGGGACACGTGGCACTGAAGCTTTCTTT. Translated, it gives CSVNPGTRGTEAFF.

The chain joins TRBV15 to TRBJ2-5; 10 bases are a match to TRBD2. Germline values: CDR1 LNHNV, CDR2 YYDKDF (reference sequence). Losses at the gene ends were 3 bases for V and 0 bases for J; bases not matched to a gene: 7. The CDR3 is made up of 17 amino acids. CDR3 nucleotides: TGTGCCACCAGCAGCGGTAGCGGGGGGATTCACCAAGAGACCCAGTACTTC. Translation: CATSSGSGGIHQETQYF.

The chain joins TRBV7-9 to TRBJ2-5, with D perhaps matching TRBD2 (5 bases). The V and J ends lost 5 bases and 5 bases respectively, with 12 bases between them. CDR3 size: 13 residues. Germline lookup yields CDR1 SEHNR and CDR2 FQNEAQ (reference sequence). The CDR3 here is CASSRGVAETQYF. In DNA, the CDR3 is TGTGCCAGCAGCCGGGGAGTGGCGGAGACCCAGTACTTC.

The chain has TRBV30 and TRBJ2-1; the match to TRBD2 covers 8 bases. CDR1 and CDR2 from the germline V gene are GTSNPN and SVGIG (reference sequence). CDR3 length equals 13 residues. J was trimmed by 12 bases and V by 2 bases; bases with no gene match: 9. The CDR3 loop reads CAWSLPGGPRQFF. The CDR3 nucleotides are TGTGCCTGGAGTCTACCGGGGGGGCCGCGGCAGTTCTTC.

This chain links TRBV29-1 with TRBJ2-7; maybe TRBD1 (5 bases). The CDR3 loop spans 12 amino acids. Germline V CDR1 and CDR2: SQVTM, ANQGSEA. V was shortened by 5 bases and J by 5 bases, with 13 bases between the two germline ends. CDR3 sequence (DNA): TGCAGCGTTCGGGTCAGGGCCCACGAGCAGTACTTC. Translating it yields CSVRVRAHEQYF.